The present T cell receptor (beta chain) was sequenced within a study of early T cells in non-severe SARS-CoV-2 infection. About the research overall: From unsorted whole blood, bulk RNA was sequenced, and the chains remained unpaired. Notes on the study in general: Missing private and CD4 specificities, VDJdb matching favored anti-spike CD8 responses.

Individually, cDNA molecules had unique molecular identifiers attached to them. Each CDR3 protein is one row after TCRdb ran MiXCR on the 5' RACE reads. The sample lists about 100,000 distinct CDR3 sequences; about 13% were seen once. CDR1 and CDR2 (germline): LGHDT, YNNKEL (reference sequence). There are 14 residues in the CDR3. After removal of 4 bases from V and 1 base from J, the junction contained 4 bases not matched to a gene. This clonotype was counted many times. The antigen is undetermined. Sequenced: whole blood. J is TRBJ2-7 and V is TRBV3-1; 7 nucleotides align to TRBD1. This TCR derives from an adult who was a healthcare worker with PCR-confirmed SARS-CoV-2 infection or an uninfected control (not recorded which). The CDR3 DNA sequence: TGTGCCAGCAGCCGACAGGGCGGGTCCTACGAGCAGTACTTC. Translation: CASSRQGGSYEQYF.